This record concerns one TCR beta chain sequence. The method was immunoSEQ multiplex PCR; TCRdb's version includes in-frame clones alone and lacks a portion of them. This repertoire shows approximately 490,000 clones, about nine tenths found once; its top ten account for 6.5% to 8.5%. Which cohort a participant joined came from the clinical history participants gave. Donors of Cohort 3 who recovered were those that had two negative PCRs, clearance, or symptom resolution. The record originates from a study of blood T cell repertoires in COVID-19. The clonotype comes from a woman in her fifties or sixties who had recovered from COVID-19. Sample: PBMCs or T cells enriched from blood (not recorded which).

CDR3 sequence reads: CASSPLAAPTTDTQYF. The CDR3 bases are TGTGCCAGCAGTCCCCTAGCGGCCCCCACCACAGATACGCAGTATTTT. The chain has TRBV2 and TRBJ2-3, with TRBD2 identical over 7 bases. The CDR3 length is 16 residues. V lost 5 bases to trimming and J lost 2 bases; unmatched junction nucleotides: 10. Per the germline V gene, CDR1 is SNHLY and CDR2 is FYNNEI.